The 13 T cell receptor beta chains presented below share a single source sample, sequenced in a study of regulatory T cells in long-lasting Graves disease. Combining iRepertoire HTBI primers with Arm-PCR of CDR3 regions, the authors built TCR beta libraries. From the multiplex PCR reads, TCRdb called clonotypes with MiXCR, one entry per CDR3 protein. The top ten clones hold over 7.5% of a sample with 400,000 to 500,000 distinct CDR3 sequences, roughly 15% of them seen once. Time point of the sample: newly diagnosed GD, antithyroid drugs for less than 3 months. Preparation of the TCR library used RNA extracted from PBMCs. This same sample was also taken into another study, of T cells in Graves' hyperthyroidism and ophthalmopathy.

Sequencing used peripheral blood mononuclear cells (PBMCs), obtained at new diagnosis, from a patient treated with antithyroid drugs. The receptors originated from a woman in her thirties or forties with Graves disease.

The rearrangement uses TRBV20-1 and TRBJ1-6; no clear D gene. CDR3 length equals 15 residues. Deletions cut 2 bases from V and 8 bases from J, with 16 bases between. Germline V gene sequence: CDR1 DFQATT, CDR2 SNEGSKA (reference sequence). This CDR3 is CSARTSSGTDSPLHF. CDR3 DNA sequence: TGCAGTGCTAGAACATCCAGTGGCACGGATTCACCCCTCCACTTT.

This chain connects TRBV19 to TRBJ1-4; no clear D gene. The CDR3 runs to 15 residues. Trimming left V 10 bases short and J 7 bases short, with 22 bases between. Germline assignment: CDR1 LNHDA and CDR2 SQIVND (reference sequence). The CDR3 sequence is CATSRMGLKGEKLFF. In DNA, the CDR3 is TGTGCCACCAGCCGGATGGGCCTTAAAGGTGAAAAACTGTTTTTT.

This clonotype has at least ten counts. In DNA, the CDR3 is TGCAGTGCTAGAGCTATTCTAGGGATCATAACTAATGAAAAACTGTTTTTT. Residues: CSARAILGIITNEKLFF. The chain recombines TRBV20-1 with TRBJ1-4; D not resolved. The germline CDR1 and CDR2 sequences are DFQATT and SNEGSKA (reference sequence). The CDR3 runs 17 residues. V lost 1 base to trimming and J lost 1 base, with 16 bases between them.

This clonotype has at least ten counts. The rearrangement joins TRBV7-9 to TRBJ2-7, with 8 bases that match TRBD2. Unmatched junction bases numbered 9, after V lost 1 base and J lost 4 bases. In germline, CDR1 is SEHNR, CDR2 FQNEAQ (reference sequence). This CDR3 is built from 16 residues. The CDR3 DNA is TGTGCCAGCAGCTTAGACGGAGCGGGAGTGTTGTACGAGCAGTACTTC. It encodes CASSLDGAGVLYEQYF.

This clonotype was recorded many times. The rearrangement joins TRBV7-9 to TRBJ1-2; no clear D. Germline assignment: CDR1 SEHNR and CDR2 FQNEAQ (reference sequence). Trimming took 2 bases from V and 6 from J, leaving 13 bases between them. The CDR3 covers 14 residues. DNA for the CDR3: TGTGCCAGCAGCTTATCTGGGCGTGCTGATGGCTACACCTTC. It specifies CASSLSGRADGYTF.

This clonotype was observed at least ten times. This chain connects TRBV12-3 or TRBV12-4 to TRBJ2-1, with D perhaps TRBD2 (5 bases). This CDR3 has 15 residues. Between the trimmed V and J ends, which lost 1 base and 2 bases, there was a span of 9 bases. The CDR3 sequence: CASSLGAETYNEQFF. The CDR3 DNA follows: TGTGCCAGCAGTTTAGGAGCGGAGACCTACAATGAGCAGTTCTTC.

This clonotype was counted many times. The chain combines TRBV20-1 with TRBJ2-3; D is undetermined. This CDR3 spans 12 amino acids. Germline V gene sequence: CDR1 DFQATT, CDR2 SNEGSKA (reference sequence). V was shortened by 6 bases and J by 3 bases, with 10 bases between the two germline ends. The CDR3 DNA is TGCAGTGCAGAGTTGGGTACAGATACGCAGTATTTT. This translates into CSAELGTDTQYF.

Concerning this clonotype: This may be a read error: a much more frequent sequence differs by one nucleotide. The J gene is TRBJ2-5, the V gene TRBV12-3 or TRBV12-4; possible D gene TRBD2, 5 bases. The CDR3 spans 15 residues. CDR3 nucleotide sequence: TGTGCCAGCAGCTTGGGGAGAATTGGCCAAGAGTCCCAGTACTTC. Protein: CASSLGRIGQESQYF.

In this sample, this clonotype turned up once. The chain has TRBV4-1 and TRBJ1-2; possibly TRBD1 for D (5 bases). V lost 2 bases, J lost 2 bases, and 9 bases lay in between. The CDR3 is 14 residues long. Germline V lookup: CDR1 MGHRA, CDR2 YSYEKL. The CDR3 sequence is CASSQPTENYGYTF. The CDR3 DNA is TGCGCCAGCAGCCAACCGACAGAAAACTATGGCTACACCTTC.

This clonotype came up many times. The chain uses TRBV14 and TRBJ2-7; 9 positions match TRBD2. There are 15 residues in the CDR3. Trimming took 1 base from V and 6 from J; bases not matched to a gene: 7. Germline-derived CDR1 and CDR2 are SGHDN and FVKESK. This chain's CDR3 is CASSQALAGTTEQYF. The CDR3 DNA reads TGTGCCAGCAGCCAAGCGCTAGCGGGAACTACCGAGCAGTACTTC.

This clonotype has at least ten counts. The chain carries TRBV11-2 and TRBJ2-7; 14 bases agree with TRBD2. Germline CDR1 and CDR2: SGHAT and FQNNGV. The CDR3 covers 15 residues. Trimming removed 1 base from V and 6 bases from J; junction bases left unmatched: 2. The CDR3 is CASSLGGLAGVEQYF. Written as DNA, the CDR3 is TGTGCCAGCAGCTTAGGGGGACTAGCGGGAGTCGAGCAGTACTTC. The full variable domain, with the rest looked up from reference TRBV11-2 and TRBJ2-7, is EAGVAQSPRYKIIEKRQSVAFWCNPISGHATLYWYQQILGQGPKLLIQFQNNGVVDDSQLPKDRFSAERLKGVDSTLKIQPAKLEDSAVYLCASSLGGLAGVEQYFGPGTRLTVT.

This clonotype was found a few times. The rearrangement uses TRBV15 and TRBJ2-4; 7 bases are a match to TRBD2. The CDR3 runs 19 residues. V gave up 1 base and J gave up 3 bases; unmatched junction bases: 15. Germline lookup yields CDR1 LNHNV and CDR2 YYDKDF (reference sequence). The CDR3 coding sequence is TGTGCCACCAGCAGAGTAGGCGGGAGCGACCGTTCGAGCAAAAACATTCAGTACTTC. Protein product: CATSRVGGSDRSSKNIQYF.

This clonotype was observed many times. The chain combines TRBV20-1 with TRBJ2-7; no firm D call. Trimming removed 4 bases from V and 5 bases from J, with 15 bases in between. Germline-derived CDR1 and CDR2 are DFQATT and SNEGSKA (reference sequence). This CDR3 is 13 amino acids long. CDR3 sequence reads: CSANVPPGNEQYF. The CDR3 DNA follows: TGCAGTGCTAATGTTCCCCCCGGAAACGAGCAGTACTTC.